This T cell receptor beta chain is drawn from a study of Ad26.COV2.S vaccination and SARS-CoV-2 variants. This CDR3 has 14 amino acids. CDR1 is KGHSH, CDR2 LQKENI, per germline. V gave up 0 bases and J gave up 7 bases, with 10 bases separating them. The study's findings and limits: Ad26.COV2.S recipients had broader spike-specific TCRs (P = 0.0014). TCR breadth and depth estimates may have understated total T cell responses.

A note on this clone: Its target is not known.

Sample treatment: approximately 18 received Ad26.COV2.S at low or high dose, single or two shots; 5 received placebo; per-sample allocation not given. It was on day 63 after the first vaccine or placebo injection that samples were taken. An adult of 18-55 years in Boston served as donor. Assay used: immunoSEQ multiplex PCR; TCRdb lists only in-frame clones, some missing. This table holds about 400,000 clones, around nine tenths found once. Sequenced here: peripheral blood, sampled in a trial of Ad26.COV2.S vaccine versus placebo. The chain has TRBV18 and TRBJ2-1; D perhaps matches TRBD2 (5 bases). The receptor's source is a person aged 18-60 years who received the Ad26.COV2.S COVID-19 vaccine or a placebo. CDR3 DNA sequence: TGTGCCAGCTCACCACCCACGGGGAGTAATGAGCAGTTCTTC. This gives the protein CASSPPTGSNEQFF.